Sequencing of this T cell receptor (beta chain) was carried out in a study of cytomegalovirus exposure and HLA in healthy donors. Study at large: Unique TCR beta sequences numbering about 100 million came from 150 million to 200 million T cells in an earlier analysis.

Vbeta (60) and Jbeta (13) primers were used in the PCR. Original handling: Later analysis identified roughly 82 million unique TCR beta chains, 8.5 million to 13 million shared. The assay was immunoSEQ multiplex PCR, and TCRdb's table has in-frame clones only and misses some. Clone size and V and J calls were adopted from that table, with D and trimming inferred from the DNA. The sample carries about 180,000 clones, less than 80% recorded once. About this clone itself: The antigen remains undetermined.

Whole-study results and caveats: Common viral pathogens (according to a later analysis) appeared linked to several of the most significant clusters. Immune exposure was documented only through CMV serostatus.

The V and J ends lost 5 bases and 7 bases respectively, with 15 bases between them. Per the germline V gene, CDR1 is MDHEN and CDR2 is SYDVKM. There are 14 residues in the CDR3. Sequenced sample: PBMCs. The J gene is TRBJ1-5, the V gene TRBV28, with TRBD1 as a possible D gene (5 bases). This TCR was recovered from a man between 18 and 29 years old in good health and CMV-seronegative. CDR3 protein: CASSPPTGIQPQHF. The CDR3, as DNA: TGTGCCAGCAGTCCACCTACAGGAATACAGCCCCAGCATTTT.